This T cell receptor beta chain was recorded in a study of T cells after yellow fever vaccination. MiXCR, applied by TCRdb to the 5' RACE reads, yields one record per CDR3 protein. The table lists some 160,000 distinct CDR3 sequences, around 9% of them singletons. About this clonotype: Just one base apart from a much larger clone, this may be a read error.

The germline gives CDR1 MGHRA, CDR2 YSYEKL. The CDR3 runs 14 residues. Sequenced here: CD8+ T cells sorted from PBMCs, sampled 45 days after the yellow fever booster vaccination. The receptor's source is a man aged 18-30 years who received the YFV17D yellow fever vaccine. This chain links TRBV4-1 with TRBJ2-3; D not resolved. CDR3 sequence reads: CVSSQTSSTDTQYF. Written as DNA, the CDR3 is TGCGTCAGCAGCCAGACATCTAGCACAGATACGCAGTATTTT.